The entry below describes one TCR beta chain. The CDR3 loop spans 17 amino acids. J lost 3 bases, V lost 0 bases, and 8 bases had no gene match. In germline, CDR1 is SGHVS, CDR2 FNYEAQ. CD4+CD25+CD127- Tregs, CD4+CD25- non-Tregs, CD4 and CD8 cells were sorted. The sample is drawn from a study of Tregs in tolerant kidney transplant recipients. Sequencing used immunoSEQ multiplex PCR; TCRdb keeps in-frame clones, though not all of them. This sample yields around 230,000 clones, of which about 86% are seen a single time; less than 0.75% belongs to the top ten. The source material was CD4+ T cells from blood. The V and J genes are TRBV7-6 and TRBJ2-1; 7 bases match TRBD2. The source of this sequence is a human donor in good health. The CDR3 is CASSLALRGGSYNEQFF. In DNA, the CDR3 is TGTGCCAGCAGCTTAGCCCTCCGGGGCGGGAGCTACAATGAGCAGTTCTTC.